Each of the 31 T cell receptor beta chains below was sequenced from the same sample in a study of blood T cells in healthy people across ages. It was with a sample-barcoded 5' primer and a J-beta primer mix that a second PCR of roughly 7 to 12 cycles was run. TCRdb passed the 5' RACE reads through MiXCR, listing each CDR3 protein once. The sample includes 980,000 or so distinct CDR3 sequences, around 48% of them seen just once. Sequencing was done on a sample of blood. The receptors shown here come from a man younger than 40 in good health.

Worth noting for this clonotype: Sequence at one end of the junction differs from germline and may be a read error. J is TRBJ1-2 and V is TRBV20-1, with no clear D. Germline V gene lookup returns CDR1 DFQATT and CDR2 SNEGSKA (reference sequence). The CDR3 covers 14 residues. CDR3 bases: TGCGGTGCTAGAGATGAACGGAGACTCTATGGCTACACCTTC. Translated: CGARDERRLYGYTF.

This clonotype showed up just once. Here the CDR3 DNA reads TGTGCCAGCAGCTTCCTAGCGGGAGGGTCTAATGAGCAGTTCTTC. Residues: CASSFLAGGSNEQFF. The chain uses TRBV7-6 and TRBJ2-1; 12 bases are shared with TRBD2. Germline V gene sequence: CDR1 SGHVS, CDR2 FNYEAQ. The V segment lost 3 bases and the J segment 7 bases; nucleotides outside the gene matches: 4. The length of the CDR3 is 15 residues.

The chain uses TRBV3-1 and TRBJ2-2; perhaps D is TRBD1 or TRBD2 (6 bases each). The germline V gene has CDR1 LGHDT and CDR2 YNNKEL (reference sequence). The CDR3 spans 16 residues. The germline V and J ends were trimmed by 4 bases and 4 bases, with 16 bases remaining between them. The CDR3 region is CASSPPRGDSTGELFF. The CDR3 nucleotides are TGTGCCAGCAGCCCACCGAGGGGGGATTCCACCGGGGAGCTGTTTTTT.

This chain uses TRBV28 with TRBJ2-4, with TRBD1 identical over 12 bases. The CDR3 is 13 amino acids. In germline, CDR1 is MDHEN, CDR2 SYDVKM. After removal of 6 bases from V and 6 bases from J, the junction contained 0 bases not matched to a gene. The CDR3: CASRGQGANIQYF. The CDR3 DNA follows: TGTGCCAGCAGGGGACAGGGGGCAAACATTCAGTACTTC.

V usage is TRBV5-1 and J usage is TRBJ2-1, with D possibly TRBD1 on 6 matching bases. CDR3 length: 15 amino acids. V dropped 8 bases and J dropped 0 bases, with 15 bases sitting between them. CDR1 and CDR2 from the germline V gene are SGHRS and YFSETQ. The CDR3 DNA reads TGCGCCAGTGGGAAAATGACAGGCTCCTACAATGAGCAGTTCTTC. This encodes CASGKMTGSYNEQFF.

This clonotype has a single count. The chain is built from TRBV7-3 and TRBJ2-2; D may be TRBD1 (6 bases). This CDR3 is built from 16 residues. Germline CDR1 and CDR2: SGHTA and FQGTGA. V dropped 4 bases and J dropped 4 bases, with 16 bases sitting between them. The chain's CDR3 is CASSSTGPRGTGELFF. For the CDR3, the DNA is TGTGCCAGCAGCTCAACAGGGCCCAGGGGCACCGGGGAGCTGTTTTTT. Together with reference TRBV7-3 and TRBJ2-2, the CDR3 gives the full variable domain: GAGVSQTPSNKVTEKGKYVELRCDPISGHTALYWYRQSLGQGPEFLIYFQGTGAADDSGLPNDRFFAVRPEGSVSTLKIQRTERGDSAVYLCASSSTGPRGTGELFFGEGSRLTVL.

This clonotype was detected a few times. V usage is TRBV4-1 and J usage is TRBJ2-7; a weak D match, TRBD1 (5 bases). The V gene lost 1 base and the J gene lost 2 bases, with 15 bases spanning the gap. Germline V gene sequence: CDR1 MGHRA, CDR2 YSYEKL. The CDR3 sequence is 16 residues long. CDR3 coding DNA: TGCGCCAGCAGCCAAGTTATGGACACTCGTACCTACGAGCAGTACTTC. Amino acid sequence: CASSQVMDTRTYEQYF.

The chain combines TRBV5-6 with TRBJ2-5, with D unclear. The CDR3 totals 14 residues. V was pared by 2 bases and J by 1 base, with 9 bases between. Germline V gene lookup returns CDR1 SGHDT and CDR2 YYEEEE. Here the CDR3 DNA reads TGTGCCAGCAGCTTACGGCAGCGCCAAGAGACCCAGTACTTC. It translates to CASSLRQRQETQYF.

This chain uses TRBV20-1 with TRBJ2-7; D remains unclear. The germline CDR1 and CDR2 sequences are DFQATT and SNEGSKA (reference sequence). Trimming stripped 0 bases from V and 0 bases from J, with 12 bases between. The CDR3 has 15 amino acids. Written as DNA, the CDR3 is TGCAGTGCTAGAGATCTGGCAGCCAGCTCCTACGAGCAGTACTTC. It encodes CSARDLAASSYEQYF.

Comment on this clonotype: The germline gene is not matched at one end of the junction; a read error may be the cause. J is TRBJ2-3 and V is TRBV3-1; D is possibly TRBD1 (6 bases). The germline V gene encodes CDR1 LGHDT and CDR2 YNNKEL (reference sequence). This CDR3 contains 15 residues. In DNA form, the CDR3 reads TGTGCCGGCAGCCATTCTGACAGGTTGCCAGATACGCAGTATTTT. Translated: CAGSHSDRLPDTQYF.

In regard to this clonotype: Possible read error: a much larger clone is one base away. This chain links TRBV29-1 with TRBJ2-5; D is undetermined. The CDR3 covers 10 residues. Between the trimmed V and J ends, which lost 7 bases and 11 bases, there was a span of 14 bases. Germline V gene data show CDR1 as SQVTM and CDR2 as ANQGSEA. This CDR3 is CSAANNEQYF. DNA of the CDR3: TGCAGCGCAGCTAACAATGAGCAGTACTTC.

This clonotype was observed a few times. V is TRBV27 and J is TRBJ1-6; D not certain. CDR1 and CDR2 from the germline V gene are MNHEY and SMNVEV (reference sequence). Trimming left V 6 bases short and J 6 bases short, with 9 bases between. The CDR3 covers 13 residues. The CDR3 bases are TGTGCCAGCAGAGGTCTGACTAATTCACCCCTCCACTTT. It yields the protein CASRGLTNSPLHF.

This clonotype occurred many times. The CDR3 loop is CASSQDGPAGHTDTQYF. The CDR3 DNA follows: TGTGCCAGCAGCCAAGATGGGCCAGCGGGGCACACAGATACGCAGTATTTT. The J gene is TRBJ2-3, the V gene TRBV4-2; 7 nucleotides match TRBD2. V was pared by 0 bases and J by 2 bases, with 8 bases of the junction left unmatched. The V gene's germline CDR1 is LGHNA and CDR2 YNFKEQ. The CDR3 is made up of 17 amino acids.

The rearrangement links TRBV6-5 to TRBJ1-2; 7 bases are shared with TRBD1. CDR1 is MNHEY, CDR2 SVGAGI, per germline. Trimming removed 0 bases from V and 4 bases from J; junction bases left unmatched: 2. The CDR3 contains 14 residues. The CDR3 sequence: CASSYSTGLYGYTF. In nucleotides, the CDR3 is TGTGCCAGCAGTTACTCGACAGGGCTCTATGGCTACACCTTC.

The chain employs TRBV27 and TRBJ1-2, with 9 bases lining up with TRBD1. The germline gives CDR1 MNHEY, CDR2 SMNVEV (reference sequence). J gave up 8 bases and V 3 bases, and 4 bases lay outside the gene matches. This CDR3 spans 13 amino acids. The DNA of the CDR3 is TGTGCCAGCAGTTTCACCGGGACAGGGGGCTACACCTTC. Translation: CASSFTGTGGYTF.

The table lists this clonotype with a few counts. This rearrangement joins TRBV6-1 to TRBJ2-7; 9 nucleotides align to TRBD1. Germline CDR1 MNHNS, CDR2 SASEGT. The ends lost 5 bases at V and 3 bases at J; junction bases unmatched: 2. This CDR3 contains 13 residues. The CDR3 protein is CASSSDRGYEQYF. The CDR3 DNA is TGTGCCAGCAGTTCGGACAGGGGCTACGAGCAGTACTTC.

The chain couples TRBV29-1 to TRBJ2-5, with TRBD1 as a possible D gene (5 bases). The CDR3 contains 13 residues. Germline V gene sequence: CDR1 SQVTM, CDR2 ANQGSEA. V lost 4 bases and J lost 5, with 14 bases in between. The CDR3 bases are TGCAGCGTTGCATACCAGGGCCGGGAGACCCAGTACTTC. This codes for CSVAYQGRETQYF.

This clonotype showed up just a few times. V gene TRBV7-2 combines with J gene TRBJ1-5; D remains ambiguous. Germline V gives CDR1 SGHTA, CDR2 FQGNSA. This CDR3 spans 16 amino acids. Trimming took off 1 base at V and 0 bases at J, with 10 bases between the two ends. CDR3 region: CASSLGPPSSNQPQHF. As DNA, the CDR3 is TGTGCCAGCAGCTTAGGGCCCCCGTCTAGCAATCAGCCCCAGCATTTT.

This clonotype showed up just a few times. The gene calls are TRBV6-6 and TRBJ1-5; TRBD1 might be the D (5 bases). The CDR3 is 12 residues long. V dropped 7 bases and J dropped 5 bases, with 9 bases sitting between them. Per germline, CDR1 MNHNY and CDR2 SVGAGI (reference sequence). This CDR3 is CASTRGYQPQHF. In DNA, the CDR3 is TGTGCCAGCACAAGGGGATATCAGCCCCAGCATTTT.

The rearrangement uses TRBV10-3 and TRBJ2-4; D remains unclear. The better agreement between TRBJ2-7 and the DNA end casts doubt on the J call. The CDR3 extends over 16 amino acids. The germline CDR1 and CDR2 sequences are ENHRY and SYGVKD. The CDR3 coding sequence is TGTGCCATCAGTGACCCTCGGCGGTACCTATCCTACGAGCAGTACTTC. It yields the protein CAISDPRRYLSYEQYF.

This clonotype appeared a few times. V usage is TRBV29-1 and J usage is TRBJ2-5, with 10 positions matching TRBD2. Germline V CDR1 and CDR2: SQVTM, ANQGSEA. The CDR3 consists of 16 residues. J gave up 5 bases and V 0 bases, and 9 bases lay outside the gene matches. CDR3 bases: TGCAGCGTTGAAGATCCTCGGAGCGGGGGGGATGAGACCCAGTACTTC. Amino acid sequence: CSVEDPRSGGDETQYF. Drawing the rest from reference TRBV29-1 and TRBJ2-5, the complete variable domain is SAVISQKPSRDICQRGTSLTIQCQVDSQVTMMFWYRQQPGQSLTLIATANQGSEATYESGFVIDKFPISRPNLTFSTLTVSNMSPEDSSIYLCSVEDPRSGGDETQYFGPGTRLLVL.

The genes are TRBV29-1 and TRBJ2-7, with 7 positions matching TRBD1. V lost 5 bases and J lost 3; bases outside the gene matches: 13. Germline CDR1 reads SQVTM; CDR2 reads ANQGSEA. This CDR3 comprises 15 residues. The CDR3 region has the DNA TGCAGCGTTCATACAGGGGACGGCATCATCTACGAGCAGTACTTC. Residues: CSVHTGDGIIYEQYF.

This chain links TRBV6-5 with TRBJ1-1, with D tentatively TRBD1 (6 bases). CDR1 MNHEY and CDR2 SVGAGI come from the germline V gene. The germline V and J ends were trimmed by 2 bases and 4 bases, with 17 bases remaining between them. The CDR3 is 16 residues long. The CDR3 nucleotides read TGTGCCAGCAGTTACCTTAAGACCAGGGGTCGCACTGAAGCTTTCTTT. Protein sequence: CASSYLKTRGRTEAFF.

This chain links TRBV5-4 with TRBJ2-1, with D uncertain. Germline V gene data show CDR1 as SGHNT and CDR2 as YYREEE (reference sequence). The CDR3 length is 16 residues. V shed 5 bases and J shed 5 bases, with 20 bases lying between them. The CDR3 protein is CASRRHAQIHNNEQFF. CDR3 sequence (DNA): TGTGCCAGCAGGCGCCATGCTCAAATACATAACAATGAGCAGTTCTTC.

V gene TRBV5-1 combines with J gene TRBJ1-2; the match to TRBD1 covers 10 bases. Germline assignment: CDR1 SGHRS and CDR2 YFSETQ. The CDR3 is made up of 16 amino acids. V lost 1 base and J lost 6; bases outside the gene matches: 9. CDR3 DNA: TGCGCCAGCAGCTTGTCACATGGACAGGGGGTCAATGGCTACACCTTC. Translated: CASSLSHGQGVNGYTF. Full variable domain (outside the CDR3, taken from reference TRBV5-1 and TRBJ1-2): KAGVTQTPRYLIKTRGQQVTLSCSPISGHRSVSWYQQTPGQGLQFLFEYFSETQRNKGNFPGRFSGRQFSNSRSEMNVSTLELGDSALYLCASSLSHGQGVNGYTFGSGTRLTVV.

This clonotype was seen a few times. CDR3 sequence reads: CASSDHDRPSLYTF. The CDR3 region has the DNA TGTGCCAGCAGTGACCACGACAGGCCCTCCCTCTACACCTTC. The gene calls are TRBV25-1 and TRBJ1-2; D is possibly TRBD1 (6 bases). Trimming took off 3 bases at V and 10 bases at J, with 18 bases between the two ends. Germline CDR1 and CDR2: MGHDK and SYGVNS. The CDR3 covers 14 residues.

This clonotype was recorded a few times. This chain uses TRBV9 with TRBJ2-5; D may match TRBD1 or TRBD2 (5 bases each). Germline V CDR1 and CDR2: SGDLS, YYNGEE. V shed 0 bases and J shed 2 bases, with 14 bases lying between them. The CDR3 totals 16 residues. CDR3: CASSVASRGPQETQYF. The CDR3 DNA sequence: TGTGCCAGCAGCGTAGCGTCTCGGGGCCCTCAAGAGACCCAGTACTTC.

This clonotype was counted ten times or more. The chain employs TRBV20-1 and TRBJ1-1; TRBD1 matches at 8 bases. The CDR3 extends over 14 amino acids. Germline assignment: CDR1 DFQATT and CDR2 SNEGSKA (reference sequence). Trimming cost V 0 bases and J 10 bases; bases outside gene matches: 10. The CDR3 nucleotides are TGCAGTGCTAGAGAAGCGACAGGGGTGGTGGGAGCTTTCTTT. It encodes CSAREATGVVGAFF.

This chain joins TRBV27 and TRBJ2-1; TRBD2 matches 7 bases. J was trimmed by 5 bases and V by 3 bases; bases with no gene match: 10. Germline CDR1 and CDR2: MNHEY and SMNVEV (reference sequence). The CDR3 runs to 16 residues. In nucleotides, the CDR3 is TGTGCCAGCAGTTTTTTTCCGGGGGGTAGAAACAATGAGCAGTTCTTC. Translation gives CASSFFPGGRNNEQFF.

This clonotype occurred a few times. The rearrangement joins TRBV7-9 to TRBJ1-6; maybe TRBD1 (6 bases). V gave up 5 bases and J gave up 9 bases, with 14 bases separating them. Per the germline V gene, CDR1 is SEHNR and CDR2 is FQNEAQ (reference sequence). There are 14 residues in the CDR3. In DNA form, the CDR3 reads TGTGCCAGCAGCCTCGGGGACATCGGTTCACCCCTCCACTTT. Protein sequence: CASSLGDIGSPLHF.

CDR3 in DNA: TGTGCCTGGGGGAAGACAGGAGCCTCCTACGAGCAGTACTTC. Its translation is CAWGKTGASYEQYF. The chain recombines TRBV30 with TRBJ2-7, with D possibly being TRBD1 (6 bases). V was cut by 5 bases and J by 0 bases, with 14 bases left in between. CDR1 is GTSNPN and CDR2 is SVGIG in the germline V gene (reference sequence). The CDR3 runs to 14 residues.